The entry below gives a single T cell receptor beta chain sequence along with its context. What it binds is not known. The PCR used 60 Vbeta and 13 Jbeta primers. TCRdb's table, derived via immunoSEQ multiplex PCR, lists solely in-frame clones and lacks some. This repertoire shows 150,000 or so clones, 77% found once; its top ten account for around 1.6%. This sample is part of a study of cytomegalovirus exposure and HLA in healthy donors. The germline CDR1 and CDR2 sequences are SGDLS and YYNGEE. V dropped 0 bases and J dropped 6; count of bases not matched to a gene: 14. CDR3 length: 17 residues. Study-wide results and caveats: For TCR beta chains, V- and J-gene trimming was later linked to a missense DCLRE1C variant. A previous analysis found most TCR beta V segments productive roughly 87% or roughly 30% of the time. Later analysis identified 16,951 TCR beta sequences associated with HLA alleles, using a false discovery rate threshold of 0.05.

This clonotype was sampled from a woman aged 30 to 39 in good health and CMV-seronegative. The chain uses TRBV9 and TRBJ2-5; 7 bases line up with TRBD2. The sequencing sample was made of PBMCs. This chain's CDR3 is CASSVGRAGEQVQTQYF. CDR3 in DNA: TGTGCCAGCAGCGTAGGTAGGGCGGGAGAGCAGGTACAGACCCAGTACTTC.